This TCR beta chain was obtained from a study of OX40 agonist ivuxolimab in advanced cancers. Looking at the study overall: Ivuxolimab is a fully human IgG2 antibody that activates OX40 (CD134). Dose-escalation patients suffered from hepatocellular carcinoma, melanoma, renal cell or head and neck cancer. General observations from the study: There were, on average, more expanded clones in CD8+ T cells than in CD4+.

With regard to this clone: The antigen is unknown.

Germline CDR1 SGDLS, CDR2 YYNGEE. The V end was cut by 2 bases, the J end by 3 bases, with 12 bases between. The CDR3 has 14 amino acids. The study sampled blood at baseline, cycle 4 day 1, and cycle 7 day 1. Sequencing was performed with immunoSEQ multiplex PCR; in TCRdb, only in-frame clones are kept and a portion is missing. The profile covers 60,000 to 80,000 clones, with about 80% appearing a single time and roughly 4.5% taken by the ten largest. The sample was CD4+ or CD8+ T cells sorted from blood, taken in a trial of the OX40 agonist ivuxolimab. V and J are TRBV9 and TRBJ2-7, with no clear D. This clonotype was sampled from an adult with an advanced solid tumor such as melanoma, head and neck, liver or kidney cancer. The CDR3 is CASSVAAEGYEQYF. CDR3 sequence (DNA): TGTGCCAGCAGCGTGGCGGCTGAAGGCTACGAGCAGTACTTC.